This is a list of T cell receptor beta chains from one sample in a study of regulatory T cells in long-lasting Graves disease. TCRdb ran MiXCR on the multiplex PCR reads and lists one entry per CDR3 protein. The sample includes approximately 400,000 distinct CDR3 sequences, roughly a sixth seen only once; the top ten take about 20%. Sequencing used peripheral blood mononuclear cells (PBMCs), obtained at new diagnosis, from a patient treated with antithyroid drugs. All receptors derive from a female donor with Graves disease. Both conserved end residues are part of each CDR3. Fields, in order: V gene, clone size, J gene, D gene, CDR3 DNA, CDR3 protein. The D gene is left open where the match is weak. Size is stated for part of the rows, as once, few or many counts, or as a class when the clone is expanded.

V: TRBV5-1
size: many
J: TRBJ2-7
D: .
DNA: TGCGCCAGCAGCTTGGAGAATGCCTACGAGCAGTACTTC
CDR3: CASSLENAYEQYF

V: TRBV5-4
size: few
J: TRBJ2-3
D: TRBD2
DNA: TGTGCCAGCAGCCAGATCAAAGCGGGAGTCGGCACAGATACGCAGTATTTT
CDR3: CASSQIKAGVGTDTQYF

V: TRBV28
size: many
J: TRBJ1-5
D: TRBD1
DNA: TGTGCCAGCACCGCTAAGGGACAGGGCTATCAGCCCCAGCATTTT
CDR3: CASTAKGQGYQPQHF

V: TRBV28
size: few
J: TRBJ2-6
D: TRBD1
DNA: TGTGCCAGCAGTTTGAAGGAGGCGAAGGACAGGCTCTCTGGGGCCAACGTCCTGACTTTC
CDR3: CASSLKEAKDRLSGANVLTF

V: TRBV5-4
size: .
J: TRBJ1-5
D: .
DNA: TGTGCCAGCAGCACTGACAGGAGCAATCAGCCCCAGCATTTT
CDR3: CASSTDRSNQPQHF

V: TRBV11-2
size: many
J: TRBJ2-5
D: .
DNA: TGTGCCAGCAGGGGCACCTATGGGGAGACCCAGTACTTC
CDR3: CASRGTYGETQYF

V: TRBV11-2
size: many
J: TRBJ2-7
D: .
DNA: TGTGCCAGCAGCTCCCCCGGCCGCCTAATGAGGGAGCAGTACTTC
CDR3: CASSSPGRLMREQYF

V: TRBV27
size: many
J: TRBJ1-2
D: TRBD1
DNA: TGTGCCAGCAGGGACAGGGTCTATGGCTACACCTTC
CDR3: CASRDRVYGYTF

V: TRBV19
size: .
J: TRBJ2-7
D: TRBD1
DNA: TGTGCCAGTAGTAGAGGACAGGGGATCTCCTACGAGCAGTACTTC
CDR3: CASSRGQGISYEQYF

V: TRBV7-2
size: many
J: TRBJ1-1
D: .
DNA: TGTGCCAGCACCCAAGGGCAGAGGGTAGACGCTTTCTTT
CDR3: CASTQGQRVDAFF

V: TRBV29-1
size: many
J: TRBJ1-2
D: TRBD1
DNA: TGCAGCGTCGGGACAGGGGGTGACTATGGCTACACCTTC
CDR3: CSVGTGGDYGYTF

V: TRBV12-3/TRBV12-4
size: .
J: TRBJ1-2
D: .
DNA: TGTGCCAGCAGCCCCGGTGATGCCGGCTACACCTTC
CDR3: CASSPGDAGYTF

V: TRBV12-3/TRBV12-4
size: .
J: TRBJ2-7
D: .
DNA: TGTGCCAGCGCGTGGGGGGTCTCCTACGAGCAGTACTTC
CDR3: CASAWGVSYEQYF

V: TRBV9
size: many
J: TRBJ2-3
D: TRBD1
DNA: TGTGCCAGCAGCAGCCGACAGGGCGGAGTCACAGATACGCAGTATTTT
CDR3: CASSSRQGGVTDTQYF

V: TRBV6-2/TRBV6-3
size: many
J: TRBJ1-1
D: .
DNA: TGTGCCAGCAGTTACAAACGGGGGCGAAACACTGAAGCTTTCTTT
CDR3: CASSYKRGRNTEAFF

V: TRBV7-2
size: few
J: TRBJ2-3
D: TRBD1
DNA: TGTGCCAGCAGCGTAGACAGGGGCCTTCACCAAGATACGCAGTATTTT
CDR3: CASSVDRGLHQDTQYF

V: TRBV7-9
size: .
J: TRBJ2-2
D: .
DNA: TGTGCCAGCAGCTTAGCGCGCCTTAACACCGGGGAGCTGTTTTTT
CDR3: CASSLARLNTGELFF

V: TRBV12-3/TRBV12-4
size: many
J: TRBJ1-5
D: .
DNA: TGTGCCAGCACCTTGAGCAGGGGAGGCAATCAGCCCCAGCATTTT
CDR3: CASTLSRGGNQPQHF

V: TRBV7-9
size: many
J: TRBJ2-3
D: TRBD2
DNA: TGTGCCAGCAGCCCTAGCGGGGTTGTCGATACGCAGTATTTT
CDR3: CASSPSGVVDTQYF

V: TRBV27
size: many
J: TRBJ2-1
D: TRBD2
DNA: TGTGCCAGCAGTTTATCGGCGGGGGTAGGTGAGCAGTTCTTC
CDR3: CASSLSAGVGEQFF

V: TRBV29-1
size: many
J: TRBJ1-2
D: TRBD1
DNA: TGCAGCGTTGAATGGTCGACAGGGGGCTTTCGCTATGGCTACACCTTC
CDR3: CSVEWSTGGFRYGYTF

V: TRBV20-1
size: many
J: TRBJ2-7
D: TRBD2
DNA: TGCAGTGCTAGAGCAAGCGGGAGGCTCGACGAGCAGTACTTC
CDR3: CSARASGRLDEQYF

V: TRBV19
size: .
J: TRBJ2-3
D: .
DNA: TGTGCCAGTAGTATTAAGGGTCCCACAGATACGCAGTATTTT
CDR3: CASSIKGPTDTQYF

V: TRBV6-2/TRBV6-3
size: many
J: TRBJ2-3
D: .
DNA: TGTGCCAGCAGACCACCTCCGGGACTCAAACACAACACAGATACGCAGTATTTT
CDR3: CASRPPPGLKHNTDTQYF

V: TRBV5-5
size: .
J: TRBJ2-5
D: .
DNA: TGTGCCAGCAGATACGGGACGGACGGTGGGGAGACCCAGTACTTC
CDR3: CASRYGTDGGETQYF

V: TRBV7-8
size: many
J: TRBJ2-2
D: TRBD2
DNA: TGTGCCAGCAGCTTAAGGACCCCGGGACTAGTGAACACCGGGGAACTGTTTTTT
CDR3: CASSLRTPGLVNTGELFF

V: TRBV3-1
size: many
J: TRBJ1-3
D: .
DNA: TGTGCCAGCAGCCAAGAAATGGGACGCGGAAACACCATATATTTT
CDR3: CASSQEMGRGNTIYF

V: TRBV25-1
size: .
J: TRBJ2-4
D: .
DNA: TGTGCCAGCAGTGAATCCGGGGTAACGTGGTACTTC
CDR3: CASSESGVTWYF

V: TRBV19
size: .
J: TRBJ2-1
D: .
DNA: TGTGCCAGTAGTATAGTTGCGGGGAGTTACAATGAGCAGTTCTTC
CDR3: CASSIVAGSYNEQFF

V: TRBV4-1
size: .
J: TRBJ1-1
D: TRBD1
DNA: TGCGCCAGCAGCTGGAACAGGGGGAACACTGAAGCTTTCTTT
CDR3: CASSWNRGNTEAFF

V: TRBV5-1
size: few
J: TRBJ2-3
D: .
DNA: TGCGCCAGCAGCGCTGGGACGGCGGGAGATACGCAGTATTTT
CDR3: CASSAGTAGDTQYF

V: TRBV2
size: .
J: TRBJ2-5
D: TRBD2
DNA: TGTGCCAGCTCACCACGACTAGCGGGAAAACAAGAGACCCAGTACTTC
CDR3: CASSPRLAGKQETQYF

V: TRBV12-3/TRBV12-4
size: .
J: TRBJ1-3
D: .
DNA: TGTGCCAGCAGTTACGGACAGAAGCGAAACACCATATATTTT
CDR3: CASSYGQKRNTIYF

V: TRBV27
size: many
J: TRBJ1-1
D: .
DNA: TGTGCCAGCAGTAAACCCGGACGGAAGACGGTAGAAGCTTTCTTT
CDR3: CASSKPGRKTVEAFF

V: TRBV6-2/TRBV6-3
size: many
J: TRBJ1-1
D: TRBD1
DNA: TGTGCCAGCAGCTGGGACAGGGTCACTGAAGCTTTCTTT
CDR3: CASSWDRVTEAFF

V: TRBV10-3
size: many
J: TRBJ2-2
D: .
DNA: TGTGCCATCATGGAGGGAACGAACACCGGGGAGCTGTTTTTT
CDR3: CAIMEGTNTGELFF

V: TRBV7-6
size: many
J: TRBJ1-1
D: .
DNA: TGTGCCAGCGTTGGGGGAGCCAACACTGAAGCTTTCTTT
CDR3: CASVGGANTEAFF

V: TRBV13
size: many
J: TRBJ2-1
D: TRBD2
DNA: TGTGCCAGCAGCTTATCTTCGGGGCGGGAGTGGGGGAATGAGCAGTTCTTC
CDR3: CASSLSSGREWGNEQFF

V: TRBV7-3
size: .
J: TRBJ2-2
D: TRBD1
DNA: TGTGCCAGCAGCAATGGACAGGGGCCCGGGGAGCTGTTTTTT
CDR3: CASSNGQGPGELFF

V: TRBV28
size: many
J: TRBJ2-7
D: TRBD2
DNA: TGTGCCAGCAGTTTAGACAGGGAACGACTAGCGGGAGCCTACCGAACCTACGAGCAGTACTTC
CDR3: CASSLDRERLAGAYRTYEQYF

V: TRBV3-1
size: .
J: TRBJ2-7
D: .
DNA: TGTGCCAGCAGCCAAGACTCTCACGGAGGCTCCTACGAGCAGTACTTC
CDR3: CASSQDSHGGSYEQYF

V: TRBV5-6
size: many
J: TRBJ2-5
D: .
DNA: TGTGCCAGCAGCTTATGGGGGCGAGAGACCCAGTACTTC
CDR3: CASSLWGRETQYF

V: TRBV5-1
size: many
J: TRBJ1-2
D: .
DNA: TGCGCCAGCAGCTTGGTATCGGTTCAGGGATTCCGCGGTGGCTACACCTTC
CDR3: CASSLVSVQGFRGGYTF

V: TRBV10-1
size: .
J: TRBJ2-3
D: TRBD2
DNA: TGCGCCAGCAACTCAGGGACTAGCGGGAGTGCCAATACGCAGTATTTT
CDR3: CASNSGTSGSANTQYF

V: TRBV28
size: .
J: TRBJ1-2
D: TRBD1
DNA: TGTGCCAGCAGACCACAGGGGTCAGTCTATGGCTACACCTTC
CDR3: CASRPQGSVYGYTF

V: TRBV9
size: .
J: TRBJ2-1
D: .
DNA: TGTGCCAGCAACCCGGGGCTGAGCTCCTACAATGAGCAGTTCTTC
CDR3: CASNPGLSSYNEQFF

V: TRBV19
size: many
J: TRBJ2-1
D: TRBD2
DNA: TGTGCCAGTAGTATGGGTTCAGCGGGGGACCGTACATTGAATGAGCAGTTCTTC
CDR3: CASSMGSAGDRTLNEQFF

V: TRBV20-1
size: few
J: TRBJ1-1
D: .
DNA: TGCAGTGCTAGCTCCCCGGGAAGGGAGGCCACTGAAGCTTTCTTT
CDR3: CSASSPGREATEAFF